This T cell receptor beta chain was sequenced in a study of STAT5B mutations in CD4+ large granular lymphocyte leukemia. The assay was run at survey level. In the source study's methods: Lowest detectable productive clonotype frequency was 2.59 x 10-5. The assay was immunoSEQ multiplex PCR, and TCRdb's table has in-frame clones only and misses some. The DNA was the basis for D and trimming; V, J and clone size are from that table. The sample has nearly 35,000 clones; approximately 71% are singletons. The CDR3 sequence is 13 residues long. Germline loops: CDR1 SSHAT, CDR2 FNYEAQ (reference sequence). Comment on this clone: One end of the junction varies from germline; a read error may be responsible.

Sequences were obtained from CD4+ T cells from blood buffy coats. J is TRBJ2-2 and V is TRBV7-7, with D perhaps matching TRBD2 (5 bases). This TCR came from a human donor in good health. This CDR3 is CASSGDVPGELFF. The CDR3 DNA sequence: TGTGCTAGCAGCGGCGACGTCCCCGGGGAGCTGTTTTTT.